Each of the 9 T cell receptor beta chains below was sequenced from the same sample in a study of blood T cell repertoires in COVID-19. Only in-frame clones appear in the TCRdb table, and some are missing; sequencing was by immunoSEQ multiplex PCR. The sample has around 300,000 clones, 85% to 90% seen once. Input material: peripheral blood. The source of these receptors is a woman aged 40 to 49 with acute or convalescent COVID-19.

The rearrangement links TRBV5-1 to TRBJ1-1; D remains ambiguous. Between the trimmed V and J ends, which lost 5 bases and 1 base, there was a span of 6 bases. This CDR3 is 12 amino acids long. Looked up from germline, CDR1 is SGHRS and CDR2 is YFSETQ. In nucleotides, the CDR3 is TGCGCCAGCAGACACCCGAACACTGAAGCTTTCTTT. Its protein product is CASRHPNTEAFF.

DNA of the CDR3: TGCAGTGCTAGTACGCGGGGGGGCCGAGTATCGCAGTATTTT. Translated: CSASTRGGRVSQYF. The rearrangement joins TRBV20-1 to TRBJ2-3; 9 nucleotides align to TRBD2. Germline lookup yields CDR1 DFQATT and CDR2 SNEGSKA (reference sequence). V was pared by 3 bases and J by 10 bases, with 11 bases of the junction left unmatched. CDR3 length: 14 residues.

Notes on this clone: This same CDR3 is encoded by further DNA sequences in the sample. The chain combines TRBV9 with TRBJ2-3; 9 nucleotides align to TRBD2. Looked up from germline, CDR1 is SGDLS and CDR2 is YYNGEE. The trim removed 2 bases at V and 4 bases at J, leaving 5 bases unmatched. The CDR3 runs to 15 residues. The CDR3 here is CASSVAGGPPDTQYF. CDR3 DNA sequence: TGTGCCAGCAGCGTGGCGGGGGGGCCGCCAGATACGCAGTATTTT.

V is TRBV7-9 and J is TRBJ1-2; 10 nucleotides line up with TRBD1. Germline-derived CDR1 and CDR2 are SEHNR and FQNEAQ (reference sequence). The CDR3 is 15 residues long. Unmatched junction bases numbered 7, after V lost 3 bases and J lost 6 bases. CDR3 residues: CASSFESGTGDGYTF. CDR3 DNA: TGTGCCAGCAGCTTTGAATCCGGGACAGGGGATGGCTACACCTTC.

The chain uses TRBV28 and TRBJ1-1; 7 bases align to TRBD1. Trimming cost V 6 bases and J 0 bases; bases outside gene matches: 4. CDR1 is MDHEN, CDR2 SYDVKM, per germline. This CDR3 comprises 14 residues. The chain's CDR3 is CASSHRGMNTEAFF. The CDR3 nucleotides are TGTGCCAGCAGCCACAGGGGCATGAACACTGAAGCTTTCTTT. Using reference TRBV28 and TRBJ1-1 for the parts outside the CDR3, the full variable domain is DVKVTQSSRYLVKRTGEKVFLECVQDMDHENMFWYRQDPGLGLRLIYFSYDVKMKEKGDIPEGYSVSREKKERFSLILESASTNQTSMYLCASSHRGMNTEAFFGQGTRLTVV.

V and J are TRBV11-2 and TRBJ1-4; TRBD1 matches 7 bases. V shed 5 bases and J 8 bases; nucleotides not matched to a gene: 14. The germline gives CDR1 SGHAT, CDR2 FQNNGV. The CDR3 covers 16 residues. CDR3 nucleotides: TGTGCCAGCAGCCCAGGGACAGATATAATATGGGAAAAACTGTTTTTT. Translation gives CASSPGTDIIWEKLFF.

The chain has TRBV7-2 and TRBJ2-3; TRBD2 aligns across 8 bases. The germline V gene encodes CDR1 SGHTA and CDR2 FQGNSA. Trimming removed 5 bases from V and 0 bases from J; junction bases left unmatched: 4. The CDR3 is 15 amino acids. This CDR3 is CASSLSGISTDTQYF. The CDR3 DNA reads TGTGCCAGCAGCCTTAGCGGGATAAGCACAGATACGCAGTATTTT.

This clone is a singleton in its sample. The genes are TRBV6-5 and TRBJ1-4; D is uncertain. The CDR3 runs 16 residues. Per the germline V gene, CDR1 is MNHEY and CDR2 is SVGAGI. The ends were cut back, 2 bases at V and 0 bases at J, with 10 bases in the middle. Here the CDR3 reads CASSYGPGATNEKLFF. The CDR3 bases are TGTGCCAGCAGTTACGGGCCCGGCGCAACTAATGAAAAACTGTTTTTT.

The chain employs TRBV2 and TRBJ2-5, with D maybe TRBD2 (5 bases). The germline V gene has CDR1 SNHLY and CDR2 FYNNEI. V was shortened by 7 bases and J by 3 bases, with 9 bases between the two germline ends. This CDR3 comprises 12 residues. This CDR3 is CASKLDKETQYF. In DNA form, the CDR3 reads TGTGCCAGCAAACTAGACAAAGAGACCCAGTACTTC.